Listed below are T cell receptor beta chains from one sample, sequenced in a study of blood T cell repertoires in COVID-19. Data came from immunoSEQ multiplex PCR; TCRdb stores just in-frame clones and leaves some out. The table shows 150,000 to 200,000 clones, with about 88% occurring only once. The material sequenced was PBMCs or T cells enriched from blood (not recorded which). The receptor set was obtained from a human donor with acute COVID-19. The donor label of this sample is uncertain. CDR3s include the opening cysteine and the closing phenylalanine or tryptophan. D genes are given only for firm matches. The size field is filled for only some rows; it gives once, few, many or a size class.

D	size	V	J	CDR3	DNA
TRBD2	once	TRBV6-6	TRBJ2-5	CASSRGAGYETQYF	TGTGCCAGCAGTCGCGGAGCGGGGTATGAGACCCAGTACTTC
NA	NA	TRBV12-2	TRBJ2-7	CARERGGLVYEQYF	TGTGCAAGGGAAAGGGGGGGTCTCGTCTACGAGCAGTACTTC
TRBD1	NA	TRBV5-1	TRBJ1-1	CASSDDRGWRNTEAFF	TGCGCCAGCAGCGACGACAGGGGGTGGAGAAACACTGAAGCTTTCTTT
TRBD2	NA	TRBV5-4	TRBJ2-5	CASSVFTGTTQETQYF	TGTGCCAGCAGCGTATTTACCGGGACTACCCAAGAGACCCAGTACTTC
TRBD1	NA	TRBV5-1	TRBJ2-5	CASSLAGDSSQETQYF	TGCGCCAGCAGCTTGGCCGGGGACAGTTCCCAAGAGACCCAGTACTTC
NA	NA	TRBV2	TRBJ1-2	CASSARGYNYGYTF	TGTGCCAGCAGTGCCAGGGGATATAACTATGGCTACACCTTC
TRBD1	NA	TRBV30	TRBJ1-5	CAWSLGQGEQPQHF	TGTGCCTGGAGTTTAGGACAGGGCGAGCAGCCCCAGCATTTT
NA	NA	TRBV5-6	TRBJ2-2	CASSEMGELFF	TGTGCCAGCAGCGAGATGGGGGAGCTGTTTTTT
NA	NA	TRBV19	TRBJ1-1	CASSIAHTPTEAFF	TGTGCCAGTAGTATAGCCCACACGCCCACTGAAGCTTTCTTT
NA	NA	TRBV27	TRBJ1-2	CASSPLNMGGLWYGYTF	TGTGCCAGCAGTCCGCTTAATATGGGGGGGCTATGGTATGGCTACACCTTC
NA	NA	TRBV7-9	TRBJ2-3	CASSGGRWTPDTQYF	TGTGCCAGCAGCGGCGGCCGTTGGACACCAGATACGCAGTATTTT
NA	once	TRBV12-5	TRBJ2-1	CASGPPPVGGRTYEQFF	TGTGCTAGTGGTCCACCCCCTGTGGGGGGGCGAACGTATGAGCAGTTCTTC
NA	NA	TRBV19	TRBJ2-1	CASSIVFRGANEQFF	TGTGCCAGTAGTATAGTCTTCAGGGGGGCGAATGAGCAGTTCTTC
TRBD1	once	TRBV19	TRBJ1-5	CASRSGGQPQHF	TGTGCCAGTAGATCAGGGGGGCAGCCCCAGCATTTT
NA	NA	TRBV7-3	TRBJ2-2	CASSLTVNTGELFF	TGTGCCAGCAGCCTGACAGTGAACACCGGGGAGCTGTTTTTT
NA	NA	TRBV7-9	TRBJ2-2	CASSLVFLRGHLNTGELFF	TGTGCCAGCAGCTTAGTTTTTTTGAGGGGACACTTGAACACCGGGGAGCTGTTTTTT
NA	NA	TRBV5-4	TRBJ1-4	CASSLRGAREKLFF	TGTGCCAGCAGCTTGCGGGGGGCGCGTGAAAAACTGTTTTTT
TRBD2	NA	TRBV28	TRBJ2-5	CASSLASGAETQYF	TGTGCCAGCAGTTTGGCTAGCGGGGCGGAGACCCAGTACTTC
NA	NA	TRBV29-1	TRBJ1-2	CSVEDRVRGIGGYTF	TGCAGCGTTGAAGATCGCGTCAGGGGAATTGGAGGCTACACCTTC
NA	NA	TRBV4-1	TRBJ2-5	CASSQGPRGPRVKTETQYF	TGCGCCAGCAGCCAAGGTCCCAGGGGACCCAGGGTAAAAACAGAGACCCAGTACTTC
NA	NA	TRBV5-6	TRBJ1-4	CASSSLHRVGEKLFF	TGTGCCAGCAGCTCCCTACACAGGGTTGGCGAAAAACTGTTTTTT
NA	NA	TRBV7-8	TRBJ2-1	CASSIGGSQPYNEQFF	TGTGCCAGCAGTATTGGGGGGTCACAGCCATACAATGAGCAGTTCTTC
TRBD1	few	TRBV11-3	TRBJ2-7	CASSPEGAYEQYF	TGTGCCAGCAGCCCCGAGGGGGCTTACGAGCAGTACTTC
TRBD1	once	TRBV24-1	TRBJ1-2	CATSDLDRGQGYTF	TGTGCCACCAGTGATTTGGACAGGGGGCAAGGCTACACCTTC
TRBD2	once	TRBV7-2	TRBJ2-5	CASSFALAGESETQYF	TGTGCCAGCAGCTTCGCTCTAGCGGGGGAATCGGAGACCCAGTACTTC
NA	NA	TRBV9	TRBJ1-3	CASSSARGFGGNTIYF	TGTGCCAGCAGCTCCGCCCGGGGGTTCGGTGGAAACACCATATATTTT
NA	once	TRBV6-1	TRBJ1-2	CASSEAQGGFPNYGYTF	TGTGCCAGCAGTGAAGCCCAAGGCGGGTTCCCTAACTATGGCTACACCTTC
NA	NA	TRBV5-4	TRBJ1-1	CASSLDSNTEAFF	TGTGCCAGCAGCTTGGACAGTAACACTGAAGCTTTCTTT
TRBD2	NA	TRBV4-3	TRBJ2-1	CASSQGTSGGAGNEQFF	TGCGCCAGCAGCCAAGGGACTAGCGGGGGGGCAGGGAATGAGCAGTTCTTC
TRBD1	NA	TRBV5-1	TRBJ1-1	CASSLAGQGWTEAFF	TGCGCCAGCAGCTTAGCAGGACAGGGTTGGACTGAAGCTTTCTTT
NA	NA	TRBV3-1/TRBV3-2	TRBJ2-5	CASSPGWARASETQYF	TGTGCCAGCAGCCCCGGGTGGGCCAGGGCGTCAGAGACCCAGTACTTC
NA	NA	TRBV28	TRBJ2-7	CASSSFRGSHEQYF	TGTGCCAGCAGTTCTTTCCGAGGGAGTCACGAGCAGTACTTC
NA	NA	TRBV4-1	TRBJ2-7	CASSQAPRGSSYEQYF	TGCGCCAGCAGCCAAGCCCCCCGAGGGAGCTCCTACGAGCAGTACTTC
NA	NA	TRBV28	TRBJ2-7	CASSSAGAGAWANEQYF	TGTGCCAGCAGTTCCGCAGGGGCGGGGGCTTGGGCGAACGAGCAGTACTTC
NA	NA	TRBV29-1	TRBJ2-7	CSVEVAARGYEQYF	TGCAGCGTTGAAGTAGCGGCCAGAGGCTACGAGCAGTACTTC
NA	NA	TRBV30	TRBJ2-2	CAWRTPQKNTGELFF	TGTGCCTGGAGGACACCCCAAAAGAACACCGGGGAGCTGTTTTTT
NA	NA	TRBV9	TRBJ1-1	CASSVGTGNTEAFF	TGTGCCAGCAGCGTAGGGACTGGGAACACTGAAGCTTTCTTT
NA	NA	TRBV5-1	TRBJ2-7	CASSLGPQAEQYF	TGCGCCAGCAGCTTGGGTCCCCAGGCCGAGCAGTACTTC
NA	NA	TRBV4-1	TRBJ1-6	CASSQGVARRMASPLHF	TGCGCCAGCAGCCAAGGGGTGGCGCGGAGGATGGCTTCACCCCTCCACTTT
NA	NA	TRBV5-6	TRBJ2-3	CASSLSGVGDTQYF	TGTGCCAGCAGCTTGTCAGGGGTCGGGGATACGCAGTATTTT
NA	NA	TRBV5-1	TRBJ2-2	CASREITNTGELFF	TGCGCCAGCAGAGAGATTACGAACACCGGGGAGCTGTTTTTT
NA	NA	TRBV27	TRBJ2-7	CASRQDRAEQYF	TGTGCCAGCAGACAGGACCGAGCCGAGCAGTACTTC
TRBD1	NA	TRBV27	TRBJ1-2	CASRLHGTGYGYTF	TGTGCCAGCAGGCTACACGGGACAGGCTATGGCTACACCTTC
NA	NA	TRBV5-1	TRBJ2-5	CASSLGGREEETQYF	TGCGCCAGCAGCTTGGGTGGCAGGGAGGAAGAGACCCAGTACTTC
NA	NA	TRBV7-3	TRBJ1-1	CASSPTGGNTEAFF	TGTGCCAGCAGCCCCACGGGGGGGAACACTGAAGCTTTCTTT
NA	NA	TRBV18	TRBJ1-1	CASSPGGAMDTEAFF	TGTGCCAGCTCACCCGGGGGGGCGATGGACACTGAAGCTTTCTTT
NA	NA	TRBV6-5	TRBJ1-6	CASVPSSYNSPLHF	TGTGCCAGCGTACCGAGCTCCTATAATTCACCCCTCCACTTT
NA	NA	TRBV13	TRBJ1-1	CASSLRHRAKTEAFF	TGTGCCAGCAGCTTACGCCACAGGGCGAAAACTGAAGCTTTCTTT
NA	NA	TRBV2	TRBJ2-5	CASKGGGETQYF	TGTGCCAGCAAGGGAGGAGGAGAGACCCAGTACTTC
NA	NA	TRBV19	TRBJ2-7	CASMGARNEQYF	TGTGCCAGTATGGGCGCCAGGAACGAGCAGTACTTC
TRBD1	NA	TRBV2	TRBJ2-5	CASLDRGFLETQYF	TGTGCATCCTTGGACAGGGGTTTTTTAGAGACCCAGTACTTC
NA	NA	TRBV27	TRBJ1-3	CASSFTGIGDTIYF	TGTGCCAGCAGTTTCACAGGGATTGGTGACACCATATATTTT
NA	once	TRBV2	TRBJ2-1	CASQQGTRKGEQFF	TGTGCCAGTCAGCAAGGGACACGAAAGGGTGAGCAGTTCTTC
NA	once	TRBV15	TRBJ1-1	CATSRARGTEAFF	TGTGCCACCAGCAGAGCCCGGGGGACTGAAGCTTTCTTT